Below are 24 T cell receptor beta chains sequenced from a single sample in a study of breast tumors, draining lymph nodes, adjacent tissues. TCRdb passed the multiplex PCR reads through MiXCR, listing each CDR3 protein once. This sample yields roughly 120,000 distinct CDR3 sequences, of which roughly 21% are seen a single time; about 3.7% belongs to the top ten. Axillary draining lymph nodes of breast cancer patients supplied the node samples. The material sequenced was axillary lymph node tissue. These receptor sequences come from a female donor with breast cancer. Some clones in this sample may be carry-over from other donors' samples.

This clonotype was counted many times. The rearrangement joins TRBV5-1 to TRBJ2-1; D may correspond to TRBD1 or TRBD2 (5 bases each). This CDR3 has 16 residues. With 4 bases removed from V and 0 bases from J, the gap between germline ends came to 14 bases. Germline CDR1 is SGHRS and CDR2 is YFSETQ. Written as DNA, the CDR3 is TGCGCCAGCAGCCGTCTGGGGGACCCCTCCTACAATGAGCAGTTCTTC. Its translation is CASSRLGDPSYNEQFF.

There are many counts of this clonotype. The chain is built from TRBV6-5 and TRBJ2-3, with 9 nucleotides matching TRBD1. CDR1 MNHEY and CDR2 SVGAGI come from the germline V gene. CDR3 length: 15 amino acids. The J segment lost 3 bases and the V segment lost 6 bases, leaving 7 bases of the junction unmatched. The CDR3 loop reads CASRSGTGWTDTQYF. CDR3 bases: TGTGCCAGCAGATCAGGGACAGGGTGGACAGATACGCAGTATTTT.

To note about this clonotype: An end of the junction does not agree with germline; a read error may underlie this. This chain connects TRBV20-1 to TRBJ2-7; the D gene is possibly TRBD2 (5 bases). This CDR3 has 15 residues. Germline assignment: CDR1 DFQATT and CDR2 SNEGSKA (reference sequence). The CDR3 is CSARDLGRRREERYF. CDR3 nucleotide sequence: TGCAGTGCTAGAGACCTGGGCCGGAGGCGTGAAGAGCGGTACTTC.

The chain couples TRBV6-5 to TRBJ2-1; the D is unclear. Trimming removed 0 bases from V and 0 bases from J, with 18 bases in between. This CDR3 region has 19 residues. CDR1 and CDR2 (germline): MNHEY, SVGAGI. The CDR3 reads CASSYSGLGRISSYNEQFF. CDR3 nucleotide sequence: TGTGCCAGCAGTTACTCAGGTCTAGGGCGGATAAGCTCCTACAATGAGCAGTTCTTC.

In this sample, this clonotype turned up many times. DNA of the CDR3: TGTGCCAGCAGCCAAGAGGGGACTAGCGGGAGGGGCCCCTCTGAGCAGTACTTC. Its translation: CASSQEGTSGRGPSEQYF. V usage is TRBV4-2 and J usage is TRBJ2-7; 16 bases match TRBD2. V trimming: 0 bases; J trimming: 7 bases; junction bases outside the gene matches: 9. Germline CDR1 LGHNA, CDR2 YNFKEQ. This CDR3 has 18 amino acids.

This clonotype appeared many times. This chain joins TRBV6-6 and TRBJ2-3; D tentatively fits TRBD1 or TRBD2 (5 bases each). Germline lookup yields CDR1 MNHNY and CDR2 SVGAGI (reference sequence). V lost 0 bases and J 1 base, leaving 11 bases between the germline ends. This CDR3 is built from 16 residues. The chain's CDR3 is CASSYSRQGGTDTQYF. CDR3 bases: TGTGCCAGCAGTTACTCTAGGCAGGGAGGCACAGATACGCAGTATTTT.

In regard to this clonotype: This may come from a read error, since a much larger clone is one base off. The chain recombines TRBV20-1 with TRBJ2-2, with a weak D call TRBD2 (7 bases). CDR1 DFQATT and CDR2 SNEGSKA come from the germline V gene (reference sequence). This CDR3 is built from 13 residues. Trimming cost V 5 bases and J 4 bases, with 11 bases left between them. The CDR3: CSAGGGSTGELFF. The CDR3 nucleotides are TGCAGTGCTGGGGGCGGGAGCACCGGGGAGCTGTTTTTT.

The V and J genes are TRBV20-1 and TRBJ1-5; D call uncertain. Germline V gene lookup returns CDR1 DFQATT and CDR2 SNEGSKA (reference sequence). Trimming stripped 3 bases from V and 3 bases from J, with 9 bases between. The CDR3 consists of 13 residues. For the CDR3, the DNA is TGCAGTGCTAGTTCCAGGCCCAATCAGCCCCAGCATTTT. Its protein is CSASSRPNQPQHF.

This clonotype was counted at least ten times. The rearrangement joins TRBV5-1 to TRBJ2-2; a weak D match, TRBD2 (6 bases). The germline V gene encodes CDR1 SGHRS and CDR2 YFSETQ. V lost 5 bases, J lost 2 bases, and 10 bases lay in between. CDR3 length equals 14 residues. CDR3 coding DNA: TGCGCCAGCAGATGGCGGGAAAACACCGGGGAGCTGTTTTTT. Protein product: CASRWRENTGELFF.

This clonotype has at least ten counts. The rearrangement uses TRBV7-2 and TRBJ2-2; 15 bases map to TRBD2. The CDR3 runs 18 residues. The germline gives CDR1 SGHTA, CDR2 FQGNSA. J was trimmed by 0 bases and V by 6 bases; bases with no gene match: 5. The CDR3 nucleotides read TGTGCCAGCAGGTTACGGACTAGCGGGGGGGCGAACACCGGGGAGCTGTTTTTT. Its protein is CASRLRTSGGANTGELFF. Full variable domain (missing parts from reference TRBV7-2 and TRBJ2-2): GAGVSQSPSNKVTEKGKDVELRCDPISGHTALYWYRQSLGQGLEFLIYFQGNSAPDKSGLPSDRFSAERTGGSVSTLTIQRTQQEDSAVYLCASRLRTSGGANTGELFFGEGSRLTVL.

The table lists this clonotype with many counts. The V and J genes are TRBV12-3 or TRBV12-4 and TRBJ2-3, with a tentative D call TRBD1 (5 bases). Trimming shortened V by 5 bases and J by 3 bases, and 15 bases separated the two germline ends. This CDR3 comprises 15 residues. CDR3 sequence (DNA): TGTGCCAGCAGTCCCCATGGGGCGCGGACAGATACGCAGTATTTT. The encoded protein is CASSPHGARTDTQYF.

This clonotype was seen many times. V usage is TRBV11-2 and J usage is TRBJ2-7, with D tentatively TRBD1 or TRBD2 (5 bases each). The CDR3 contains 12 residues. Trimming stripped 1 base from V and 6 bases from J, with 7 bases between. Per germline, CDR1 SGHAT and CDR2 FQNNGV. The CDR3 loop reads CASSLVGTEQYF. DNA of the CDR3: TGTGCCAGCAGCTTAGTAGGGACCGAGCAGTACTTC.

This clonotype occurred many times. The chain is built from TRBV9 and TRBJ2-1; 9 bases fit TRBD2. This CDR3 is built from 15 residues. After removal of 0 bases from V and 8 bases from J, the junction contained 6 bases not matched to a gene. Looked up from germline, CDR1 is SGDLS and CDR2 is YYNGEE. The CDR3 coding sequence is TGTGCCAGCAGCGTAGGTGCTAGCGGGACGCATGAGCAGTTCTTC. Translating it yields CASSVGASGTHEQFF. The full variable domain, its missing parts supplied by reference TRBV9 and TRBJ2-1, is DSGVTQTPKHLITATGQRVTLRCSPRSGDLSVYWYQQSLDQGLQFLIQYYNGEERAKGNILERFSAQQFPDLHSELNLSSLELGDSALYFCASSVGASGTHEQFFGPGTRLTVL.

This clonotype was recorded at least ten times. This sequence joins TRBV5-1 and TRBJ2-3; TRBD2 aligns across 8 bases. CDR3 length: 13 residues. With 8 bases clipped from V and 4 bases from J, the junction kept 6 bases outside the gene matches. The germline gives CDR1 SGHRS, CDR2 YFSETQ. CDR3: CASGTSSSDTQYF. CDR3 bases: TGCGCCAGTGGGACTAGTAGTTCAGATACGCAGTATTTT.

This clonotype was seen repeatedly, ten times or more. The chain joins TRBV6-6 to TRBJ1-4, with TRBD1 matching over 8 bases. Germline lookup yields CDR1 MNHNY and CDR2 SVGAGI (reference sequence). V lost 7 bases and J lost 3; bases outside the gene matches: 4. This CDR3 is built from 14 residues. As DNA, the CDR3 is TGTGCCAGCAATGACAGGGGCGCTAATGAAAAACTGTTTTTT. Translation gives CASNDRGANEKLFF.

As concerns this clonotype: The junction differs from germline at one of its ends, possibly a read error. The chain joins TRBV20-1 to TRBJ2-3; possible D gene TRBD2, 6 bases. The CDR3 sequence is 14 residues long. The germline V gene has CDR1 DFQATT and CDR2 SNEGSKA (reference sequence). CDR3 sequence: CSAGGGVNTDTQCF. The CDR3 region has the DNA TGCAGTGCTGGAGGCGGGGTAAACACAGATACGCAGTGTTTT.

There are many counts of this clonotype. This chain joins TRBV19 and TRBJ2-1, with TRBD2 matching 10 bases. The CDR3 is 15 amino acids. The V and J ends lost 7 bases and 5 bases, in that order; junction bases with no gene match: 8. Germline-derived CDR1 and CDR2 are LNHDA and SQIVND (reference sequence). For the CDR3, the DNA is TGTGCCAGTAAGAAACAAGCGGGGGGGGACAATGAGCAGTTCTTC. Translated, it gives CASKKQAGGDNEQFF.

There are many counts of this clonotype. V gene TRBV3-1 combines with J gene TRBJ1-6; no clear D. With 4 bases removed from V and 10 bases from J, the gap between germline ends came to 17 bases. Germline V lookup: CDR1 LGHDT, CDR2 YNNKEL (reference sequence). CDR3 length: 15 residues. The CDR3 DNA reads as TGTGCCAGCAGCCTTGGGAAGGGAAGATACTCACCCCTCCACTTT. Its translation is CASSLGKGRYSPLHF.

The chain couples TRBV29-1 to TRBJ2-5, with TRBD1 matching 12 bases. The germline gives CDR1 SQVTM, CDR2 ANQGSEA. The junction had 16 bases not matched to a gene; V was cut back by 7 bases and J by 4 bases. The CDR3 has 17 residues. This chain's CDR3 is CSADVAPGQGAGETQYF. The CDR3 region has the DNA TGCAGCGCAGACGTTGCTCCGGGACAGGGGGCAGGAGAGACCCAGTACTTC.

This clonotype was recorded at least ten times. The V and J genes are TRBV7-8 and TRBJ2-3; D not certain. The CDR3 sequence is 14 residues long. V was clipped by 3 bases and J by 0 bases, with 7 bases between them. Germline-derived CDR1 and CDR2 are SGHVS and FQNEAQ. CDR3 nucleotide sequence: TGTGCCAGCAGCTTGGAAGCTAGCACAGATACGCAGTATTTT. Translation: CASSLEASTDTQYF. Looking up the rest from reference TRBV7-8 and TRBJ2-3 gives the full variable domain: GAGVSQSPRYKVAKRGQDVALRCDPISGHVSLFWYQQALGQGPEFLTYFQNEAQLDKSGLPSDRFFAERPEGSVSTLKIQRTQQEDSAVYLCASSLEASTDTQYFGPGTRLTVL.

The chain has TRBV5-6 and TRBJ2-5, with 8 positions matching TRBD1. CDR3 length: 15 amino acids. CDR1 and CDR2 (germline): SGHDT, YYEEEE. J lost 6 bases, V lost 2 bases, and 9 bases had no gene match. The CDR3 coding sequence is TGTGCCAGCAGCTTTGGTGGGACAGGTCAAAAGACCCAGTACTTC. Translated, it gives CASSFGGTGQKTQYF.

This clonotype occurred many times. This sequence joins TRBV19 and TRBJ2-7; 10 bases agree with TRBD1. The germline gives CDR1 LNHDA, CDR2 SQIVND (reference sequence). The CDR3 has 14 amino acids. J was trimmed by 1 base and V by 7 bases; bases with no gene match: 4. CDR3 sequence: CASTRTGGSYEQYF. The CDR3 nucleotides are TGTGCCAGTACCAGGACAGGGGGATCCTACGAGCAGTACTTC.

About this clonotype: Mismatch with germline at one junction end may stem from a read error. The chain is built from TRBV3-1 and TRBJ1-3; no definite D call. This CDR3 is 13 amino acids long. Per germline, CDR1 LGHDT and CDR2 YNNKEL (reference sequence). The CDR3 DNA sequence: TGTGCCAGCAGCCCCCAATCCGGAAGCACCATATATTTT. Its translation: CASSPQSGSTIYF.

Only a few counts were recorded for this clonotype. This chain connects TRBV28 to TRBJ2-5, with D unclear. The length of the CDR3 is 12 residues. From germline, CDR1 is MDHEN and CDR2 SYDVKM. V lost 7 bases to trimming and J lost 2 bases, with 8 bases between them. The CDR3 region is CASMARQETQYF. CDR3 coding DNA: TGTGCCAGCATGGCCAGACAAGAGACCCAGTACTTC.